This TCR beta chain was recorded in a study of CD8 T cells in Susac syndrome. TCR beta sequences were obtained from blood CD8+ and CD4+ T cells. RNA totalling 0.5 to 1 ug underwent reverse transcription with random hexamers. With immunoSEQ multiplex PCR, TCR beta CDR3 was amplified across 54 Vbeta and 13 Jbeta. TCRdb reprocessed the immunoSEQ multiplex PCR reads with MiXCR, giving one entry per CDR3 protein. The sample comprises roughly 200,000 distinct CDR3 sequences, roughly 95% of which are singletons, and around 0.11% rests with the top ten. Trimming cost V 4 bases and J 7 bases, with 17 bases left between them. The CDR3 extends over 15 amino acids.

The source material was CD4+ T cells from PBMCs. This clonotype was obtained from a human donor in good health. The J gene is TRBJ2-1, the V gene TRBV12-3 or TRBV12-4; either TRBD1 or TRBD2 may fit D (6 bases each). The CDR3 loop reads CASSSNPTGRNEQFF. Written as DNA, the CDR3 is TGTGCCAGCAGTTCCAATCCCACAGGGAGGAATGAGCAGTTCTTC.